One and the same sample provided the 30 T cell receptor beta chains below, sequenced in a study of T-cell reconstitution after alpha-beta-depleted transplantation in children. Unique molecular identifiers tagged the TCRbeta library. TCRdb passed the PCR reads through MiXCR, listing each CDR3 protein once. The sample lists roughly 160,000 distinct CDR3 sequences; around 10% were seen once. Sequencing was performed on PBMCs, taken before TCRalphabeta/CD19-depleted stem cell transplant. The receptors were gathered from a boy aged 2 to 10 with acute myeloid leukemia, due to receive a stem cell transplant.

This clonotype was detected ten times or more. This chain joins TRBV7-8 and TRBJ1-5; D ambiguous. Germline V gene lookup returns CDR1 SGHVS and CDR2 FQNEAQ. Between the trimmed V and J ends, which lost 5 bases and 0 bases, there was a span of 8 bases. This CDR3 region has 14 residues. The CDR3 is CASSHTYSNQPQHF. CDR3 bases: TGTGCCAGCAGCCACACCTATAGCAATCAGCCCCAGCATTTT.

Ten or more counts support this clonotype. The V gene is TRBV7-9, the J gene TRBJ2-1, with 9 bases fitting TRBD1. This CDR3 comprises 16 residues. Trimming took 3 bases from V and 3 from J; bases not matched to a gene: 6. Germline CDR1 and CDR2: SEHNR and FQNEAQ (reference sequence). CDR3 sequence: CASSFPGQGDYNEQFF. The CDR3 DNA follows: TGTGCCAGCAGCTTTCCGGGACAGGGTGACTACAATGAGCAGTTCTTC.

The CDR3 region has the DNA TGCAGTGCTAGCCGTGGCAGGGAGGTCTTCACTGAAGCTTTCTTT. Translation gives CSASRGREVFTEAFF. The chain employs TRBV20-1 and TRBJ1-1; weak D call: TRBD1 (5 bases). The CDR3 runs to 15 residues. The V gene lost 3 bases and the J gene lost 4 bases, with 18 bases spanning the gap. Germline V gives CDR1 DFQATT, CDR2 SNEGSKA (reference sequence).

This clonotype was seen many times. This sequence joins TRBV6-2 or TRBV6-3 and TRBJ2-2, with D hard to call. Trimming removed 7 bases at V and 5 bases at J, with 5 bases between. The CDR3 consists of 11 residues. Germline V gene data show CDR1 as MNHEY and CDR2 as SVGEGT. The CDR3 reads CASIGTGELFF. Written as DNA, the CDR3 is TGTGCCAGCATTGGGACCGGGGAGCTGTTTTTT.

This clonotype was counted many times. The J gene is TRBJ2-7, the V gene TRBV29-1; 7 bases are shared with TRBD2. CDR1 and CDR2 from the germline V gene are SQVTM and ANQGSEA. V shed 8 bases and J 2 bases; nucleotides not matched to a gene: 9. This CDR3 is built from 13 residues. CDR3 in amino acids: CSSVAGPPYEQYF. The CDR3 nucleotides are TGCAGCTCCGTAGCGGGTCCTCCCTACGAGCAGTACTTC.

This clonotype was detected ten times or more. The rearrangement uses TRBV20-1 and TRBJ2-3; the D gene is possibly TRBD1 (5 bases). Per the germline V gene, CDR1 is DFQATT and CDR2 is SNEGSKA (reference sequence). Trimming removed 3 bases from V and 3 bases from J, with 10 bases in between. The CDR3 extends over 13 amino acids. The CDR3 loop is CSASLAGTDTQYF. The CDR3, as DNA: TGCAGTGCTAGTCTGGCAGGGACAGATACGCAGTATTTT.

The rearrangement joins TRBV18 to TRBJ1-5, with D perhaps matching TRBD1 (6 bases). CDR1 and CDR2 (germline): KGHSH, LQKENI. The ends were cut back, 2 bases at V and 7 bases at J, with 21 bases in the middle. This CDR3 comprises 17 residues. Here the CDR3 DNA reads TGTGCCAGCTCACCAGTTCAAGGCCTCGAAGGGGGGCAGCCCCAGCATTTT. As protein: CASSPVQGLEGGQPQHF.

A few counts support this clonotype. This chain links TRBV20-1 with TRBJ1-4; D might be TRBD1 (6 bases). Germline values: CDR1 DFQATT, CDR2 SNEGSKA (reference sequence). Trimming took off 3 bases at V and 7 bases at J, with 15 bases between the two ends. This CDR3 is 14 amino acids long. The CDR3 region has the DNA TGCAGTGCTAGGACCGGGACACTCGGTGAAAAACTGTTTTTT. Translated, it gives CSARTGTLGEKLFF.

The chain joins TRBV10-3 to TRBJ1-5; no reliable D call. The CDR3 runs to 15 residues. With 6 bases removed from V and 3 bases from J, the gap between germline ends came to 15 bases. Germline CDR1 is ENHRY and CDR2 is SYGVKD. In DNA, the CDR3 is TGTGCCATCAGCCAGACCGGACCCGACAATCAGCCCCAGCATTTT. Its protein product is CAISQTGPDNQPQHF.

This clonotype was recorded many times. This chain links TRBV7-3 with TRBJ2-3; TRBD2 might be the D (6 bases). This CDR3 region has 14 residues. V was cut by 4 bases and J by 6 bases, with 14 bases left in between. Germline CDR1 reads SGHTA; CDR2 reads FQGTGA. CDR3 bases: TGTGCCAGCAGCTCCCCGGGAGACGCTGATACGCAGTATTTT. This gives the protein CASSSPGDADTQYF.

This clonotype was counted ten times or more. The J gene is TRBJ2-5, the V gene TRBV5-1, with TRBD2 matching 15 bases. The J segment lost 2 bases and the V segment lost 2 bases, leaving 10 bases of the junction unmatched. This CDR3 has 19 amino acids. The germline V gene has CDR1 SGHRS and CDR2 YFSETQ. For the CDR3, the DNA is TGCGCCAGCAGCTTCCATCCACCGGGACTAGCGGGAGGACAAGAGACCCAGTACTTC. Its translation is CASSFHPPGLAGGQETQYF.

The sample holds one count of this clonotype. A much larger clone lies one base from this, so it may be a read error. This chain uses TRBV5-6 with TRBJ2-7; D is possibly TRBD2 (5 bases). Germline loops: CDR1 SGHDT, CDR2 YYEEEE. The length of the CDR3 is 12 residues. The CDR3 region is CASSLADYVQYV. Written as DNA, the CDR3 is TGTGCCAGCAGCTTGGCAGACTACGTGCAGTACGTC.

This clonotype was seen many times. The rearrangement uses TRBV25-1 and TRBJ2-5; 8 nucleotides line up with TRBD1. Unmatched junction bases numbered 7, after V lost 3 bases and J lost 4 bases. Germline assignment: CDR1 MGHDK and CDR2 SYGVNS. The CDR3 covers 15 residues. The CDR3 DNA reads TGTGCCAGCAGTGACCACAGGGGGTCTTCAGAGACCCAGTACTTC. Amino acids: CASSDHRGSSETQYF.

At least ten counts were recorded for this clonotype. The V call is TRBV15, the J call TRBJ1-5; TRBD1 aligns across 9 bases. The CDR3 extends over 15 amino acids. Germline V lookup: CDR1 LNHNV, CDR2 YYDKDF (reference sequence). J lost 6 bases, V lost 4 bases, and 7 bases had no gene match. The CDR3 is CATSTDRGGVQPQHF. The CDR3 DNA follows: TGTGCCACCAGCACGGACAGGGGTGGCGTTCAGCCCCAGCATTTT.

This clonotype was counted many times. The chain uses TRBV7-2 and TRBJ1-2; no firm D call. The CDR3 is 14 residues long. The V end lost 3 bases, the J end lost 3 bases, and 11 bases lay between the germline ends. The germline CDR1 and CDR2 sequences are SGHTA and FQGNSA. The CDR3 protein is CASSLNPAYYGYTF. CDR3 coding DNA: TGTGCCAGCAGCTTGAATCCGGCGTACTATGGCTACACCTTC.

Ten or more counts support this clonotype. The chain joins TRBV27 to TRBJ2-1; either TRBD1 or TRBD2 may fit D (5 bases each). The CDR3 consists of 13 residues. V was pared by 2 bases and J by 9 bases, with 11 bases between. In germline, CDR1 is MNHEY, CDR2 SMNVEV (reference sequence). The CDR3 loop is CASSLKTGLEQFF. The CDR3 coding sequence is TGTGCCAGCAGTTTAAAAACAGGACTTGAGCAGTTCTTC.

This clonotype was counted ten times or more. The chain joins TRBV12-3 or TRBV12-4 to TRBJ1-6; 9 bases are a match to TRBD1. V lost 5 bases to trimming and J lost 5 bases; unmatched junction nucleotides: 10. CDR3 size: 17 residues. Here the CDR3 DNA reads TGTGCCAGCAGTCCGGGGGACAGGGAATGGAATAATTCACCCCTCCACTTT. It codes for CASSPGDREWNNSPLHF.

This clonotype was counted only a few times. The chain is built from TRBV5-1 and TRBJ2-3; 10 positions match TRBD2. The CDR3 runs 16 residues. The V gene's germline CDR1 is SGHRS and CDR2 YFSETQ. V lost 7 bases to trimming and J lost 1 base; unmatched junction nucleotides: 9. DNA for the CDR3: TGCGCCAGCGCTACCGTGGGGACTAGCGGCACAGATACGCAGTATTTT. Its protein product is CASATVGTSGTDTQYF.

In its sample, this clonotype was seen many times. The DNA is omitted, as the CDR3 cannot be located on it reliably, and the CDR3 follows TCRdb's listing. The rearrangement links TRBV12-3 or TRBV12-4 to TRBJ2-1; TRBD2 is taken as the D call from the table, unchecked against the DNA. The CDR3 extends over 15 residues, inclusive of both ends. CDR3 loop: CASSTSGGRANEQFF.

This clonotype came up many times. The gene calls are TRBV11-1 and TRBJ2-2; D unclear. The V gene lost 5 bases and the J gene lost 6 bases, with 10 bases spanning the gap. Germline CDR1 and CDR2: SGHAT and FQDESV (reference sequence). This CDR3 comprises 13 residues. The CDR3 is CASSRRTPGELFF. CDR3 in DNA: TGTGCCAGCAGCCGCAGGACGCCCGGGGAGCTGTTTTTT. The entire variable domain, with the rest obtained from reference TRBV11-1 and TRBJ2-2, is as follows: EAEVAQSPRYKITEKSQAVAFWCDPISGHATLYWYRQILGQGPELLVQFQDESVVDDSQLPKDRFSAERLKGVDSTLKIQPAELGDSAMYLCASSRRTPGELFFGEGSRLTVL.

This clonotype was seen ten or more times. The CDR3 reads CSAIYWGAGAGGEQTDTQYF. The DNA for the CDR3 is TGCAGTGCTATATATTGGGGAGCAGGGGCAGGGGGCGAACAAACAGATACGCAGTATTTT. The rearrangement links TRBV20-1 to TRBJ2-3, with TRBD1 matching 8 bases. Germline V gives CDR1 DFQATT, CDR2 SNEGSKA (reference sequence). Germline trimming cut 4 bases from V and 3 bases from J; bases unmatched to any gene: 24. This CDR3 has 20 residues.

This clonotype was observed at least ten times. V is TRBV20-1 and J is TRBJ2-7; tentative D call: TRBD2 (5 bases). Germline-derived CDR1 and CDR2 are DFQATT and SNEGSKA (reference sequence). Between the trimmed V and J ends, which lost 0 bases and 3 bases, there was a span of 18 bases. CDR3 length: 16 amino acids. CDR3 DNA sequence: TGCAGTGCTAGAGATCGACCCTCGCGAGGGCTCTACGAGCAGTACTTC. Residues: CSARDRPSRGLYEQYF.

This clonotype was seen ten or more times. The rearrangement uses TRBV6-1 and TRBJ1-2; 8 bases fit TRBD1. The length of the CDR3 is 13 residues. Trimming at V came to 2 bases and at J to 8 bases, leaving 4 bases not matched to a gene. Germline CDR1 reads MNHNS; CDR2 reads SASEGT. The CDR3, as DNA: TGTGCCAGCAGTGAACAGGGGGCGGGCGGCTACACCTTC. Protein sequence: CASSEQGAGGYTF.

This clonotype showed up many times. V usage is TRBV7-9 and J usage is TRBJ2-7; D ambiguous. CDR1 SEHNR and CDR2 FQNEAQ come from the germline V gene (reference sequence). The ends were cut back, 1 base at V and 6 bases at J, with 7 bases in the middle. The CDR3 sequence is 12 residues long. As DNA, the CDR3 is TGTGCCAGCAGCTTAGAAACCTCCGAGCAGTACTTC. Translating gives CASSLETSEQYF.

At least ten counts were recorded for this clonotype. The J gene is TRBJ1-1, the V gene TRBV27, with a tentative D call TRBD1 (5 bases). The CDR3 covers 14 residues. V gave up 4 bases and J gave up 0 bases, with 9 bases separating them. Germline V CDR1 and CDR2: MNHEY, SMNVEV (reference sequence). As DNA, the CDR3 is TGTGCCAGCAGTTCCCGGGGGATGAACACTGAAGCTTTCTTT. Amino acids: CASSSRGMNTEAFF.

Notes on this clonotype: The junction departs from the called germline gene at one end, perhaps through a read error. V is TRBV7-6 and J is TRBJ2-1; TRBD2 aligns across 7 bases. The CDR3 consists of 14 residues. Germline CDR1 is SGHVS and CDR2 is FNYEAQ. CDR3 coding DNA: TGTGCCAGCAGCTTAGCGGGGGGGTACAATGAGCAGTCCTTC. Amino acids: CASSLAGGYNEQSF.

This clonotype was recorded at least ten times. The chain joins TRBV24-1 to TRBJ2-2; D ambiguous. This CDR3 contains 12 residues. Trimming left V 8 bases short and J 1 base short, with 4 bases between. The germline V gene has CDR1 KGHDR and CDR2 SFDVKD. CDR3 sequence: CATTGNTGELFF. The DNA of the CDR3 is TGTGCCACCACAGGGAACACCGGGGAGCTGTTTTTT.

This clonotype was found many times. The chain couples TRBV7-6 to TRBJ2-3; a weak D match, TRBD2 (6 bases). This CDR3 has 16 amino acids. The germline V gene encodes CDR1 SGHVS and CDR2 FNYEAQ. With 5 bases removed from V and 2 bases from J, the gap between germline ends came to 17 bases. The CDR3 DNA sequence: TGTGCCAGCAGCGGCCACCCTAGCGAAGCCACAGATACGCAGTATTTT. This codes for CASSGHPSEATDTQYF.

At least ten counts were recorded for this clonotype. This chain links TRBV5-1 with TRBJ1-5; TRBD1 might be the D (6 bases). Deletions cut 0 bases from V and 4 bases from J, with 11 bases between. CDR3 size: 15 residues. Germline V gene data show CDR1 as SGHRS and CDR2 as YFSETQ. The CDR3 region has the DNA TGCGCCAGCAGCTTGGGGACAGTGACTAATCAGCCCCAGCATTTT. Its translation is CASSLGTVTNQPQHF.

This clonotype has a count of ten or more. The chain recombines TRBV20-1 with TRBJ2-5, with 13 positions matching TRBD2. CDR3 length equals 14 residues. V shed 6 bases, J shed 2 bases, and the junction held 3 bases outside the gene matches. CDR1 is DFQATT, CDR2 SNEGSKA, per germline (reference sequence). CDR3 nucleotide sequence: TGCAGTGCCAAACTAGCGGGGGGGCAAGAGACCCAGTACTTC. It translates to CSAKLAGGQETQYF.